The 13 T cell receptor beta chains below all came from one sample that was sequenced in a study of blood T cell repertoires in COVID-19. This table comes from immunoSEQ multiplex PCR, and its TCRdb copy is limited to in-frame clones, with some not included. The sample shows some 130,000 clones, about nine tenths of them seen only once. Sequenced input: peripheral blood. The receptors come from an older woman with COVID-19, enrolled during active disease.

This chain links TRBV10-3 with TRBJ1-4, with TRBD1 as a possible D gene (5 bases). Per germline, CDR1 ENHRY and CDR2 SYGVKD. V lost 9 bases and J 5 bases, leaving 10 bases between the germline ends. The CDR3 contains 12 residues. In DNA, the CDR3 is TGTGCCATAGGGGCCGGGAATGAAAAACTGTTTTTT. Translating gives CAIGAGNEKLFF.

This clone was recorded once. The chain combines TRBV2 with TRBJ1-5; D possibly corresponds to TRBD1 (5 bases). V lost 4 bases and J lost 5, with 9 bases in between. The CDR3 covers 13 residues. Germline V lookup: CDR1 SNHLY, CDR2 FYNNEI. For the CDR3, the DNA is TGTGCCAGCAGTGGGGGCTTGGATCAGCCCCAGCATTTT. Its protein product is CASSGGLDQPQHF.

The gene calls are TRBV5-1 and TRBJ2-7, with a tentative D call TRBD1 (5 bases). The CDR3 runs to 19 residues. Germline CDR1 and CDR2: SGHRS and YFSETQ. V was shortened by 2 bases and J by 0 bases, with 24 bases between the two germline ends. CDR3 amino acids: CASSFSAGSILSGSYEQYF. CDR3 sequence (DNA): TGCGCCAGCAGCTTTTCGGCAGGGTCCATACTTTCTGGCTCCTACGAGCAGTACTTC.

A few counts support this clone. The V gene is TRBV6-6, the J gene TRBJ2-1; 8 nucleotides line up with TRBD2. J was trimmed by 1 base and V by 7 bases; bases with no gene match: 6. Germline CDR1 reads MNHNY; CDR2 reads SVGAGI (reference sequence). This CDR3 has 15 amino acids. CDR3 protein: CASTLAGGSYNEQFF. CDR3 DNA: TGTGCCAGCACTCTGGCGGGGGGATCCTACAATGAGCAGTTCTTC.

This chain connects TRBV15 to TRBJ2-3; TRBD2 aligns across 10 bases. J was trimmed by 6 bases and V by 5 bases; bases with no gene match: 14. CDR1 LNHNV and CDR2 YYDKDF come from the germline V gene (reference sequence). This CDR3 contains 17 residues. The CDR3 nucleotides read TGTGCCACCAGCGTAACTAGCGGGGCGACAATTAAGGATACGCAGTATTTT. Its protein product is CATSVTSGATIKDTQYF.

The chain couples TRBV2 to TRBJ2-7; a possible D gene is TRBD1 (5 bases). There are 12 residues in the CDR3. V was pared by 2 bases and J by 4 bases, with 6 bases between. Germline V gives CDR1 SNHLY, CDR2 FYNNEI. This CDR3 reads CASSERGYEQYF. In DNA form, the CDR3 reads TGTGCCAGCAGTGAAAGGGGTTACGAGCAGTACTTC.

This chain uses TRBV5-8 with TRBJ2-3; 12 bases are shared with TRBD2. CDR1 and CDR2 from the germline V gene are SGHTS and YDEGEE. V was clipped by 5 bases and J by 3 bases; unmatched bases: 10. This CDR3 is 17 amino acids long. DNA of the CDR3: TGTGCCAGCAGTTATAGGACTAGCGGGGTTCGAACAGATACGCAGTATTTT. It specifies CASSYRTSGVRTDTQYF.

The J gene is TRBJ2-1, the V gene TRBV28, with TRBD2 identical over 12 bases. V shed 3 bases, J shed 8 bases, and the junction held 5 bases outside the gene matches. The CDR3 is 15 residues long. Germline CDR1 reads MDHEN; CDR2 reads SYDVKM. CDR3 bases: TGTGCCAGCAGTTTCCCTAGCGGGGGGGCCTATGAGCAGTTCTTC. Translation gives CASSFPSGGAYEQFF. The complete variable domain, with remaining parts taken from reference TRBV28 and TRBJ2-1, reads DVKVTQSSRYLVKRTGEKVFLECVQDMDHENMFWYRQDPGLGLRLIYFSYDVKMKEKGDIPEGYSVSREKKERFSLILESASTNQTSMYLCASSFPSGGAYEQFFGPGTRLTVL.

Points on this clone: Other DNA sequences in this sample translate to the same CDR3. The V gene is TRBV3-1 (or the pseudogene TRBV3-2), the J gene TRBJ1-1; TRBD1 matches 8 bases. Germline trimming cut 6 bases from V and 0 bases from J; bases unmatched to any gene: 3. CDR1 is LGHDT, CDR2 YNNKEL, per germline (reference sequence). The CDR3 has 14 residues. The CDR3 spells CASRSDRVNTEAFF. CDR3 nucleotides: TGTGCCAGCAGGTCGGACAGGGTGAACACTGAAGCTTTCTTT.

This sequence joins TRBV6-1 and TRBJ1-2, with 7 bases matching TRBD1. Germline V lookup: CDR1 MNHNS, CDR2 SASEGT. This CDR3 has 14 residues. V dropped 2 bases and J dropped 7; count of bases not matched to a gene: 7. CDR3 sequence: CASSERDSTFGYTF. The CDR3 region has the DNA TGTGCCAGCAGTGAACGGGACAGTACATTTGGCTACACCTTC.

This chain joins TRBV29-1 and TRBJ1-4, with a possible D match to TRBD1 (5 bases). V lost 4 bases and J lost 8, with 14 bases in between. The CDR3 is made up of 13 amino acids. Germline CDR1 and CDR2: SQVTM and ANQGSEA. The CDR3 bases are TGCAGCGTTGCACAGGTGGGGGGGGAAAAACTGTTTTTT. Residues: CSVAQVGGEKLFF.

The chain carries TRBV4-2 and TRBJ1-2; D remains ambiguous. The CDR3 covers 14 residues. The germline V and J ends were trimmed by 0 bases and 0 bases, with 5 bases remaining between them. The germline gives CDR1 LGHNA, CDR2 YNFKEQ. The CDR3 reads CASSQDGANYGYTF. DNA of the CDR3: TGTGCCAGCAGCCAAGACGGAGCTAACTATGGCTACACCTTC.

The chain employs TRBV5-1 and TRBJ2-3; tentative D call: TRBD2 (6 bases). There are 15 residues in the CDR3. Trimming stripped 4 bases from V and 2 bases from J, with 14 bases between. Per germline, CDR1 SGHRS and CDR2 YFSETQ. The CDR3 sequence: CASSPALAATDTQYF. The CDR3, as DNA: TGCGCCAGCAGCCCTGCGTTAGCGGCCACAGATACGCAGTATTTT.